One and the same sample provided the 21 T cell receptor beta chains below, sequenced in a study of blood T cells in healthy people across ages (dated by TCRdb to 2013 to 2016). Library construction relied on 5' RACE. Sequencing relied on an Illumina HiSeq 2500. The second PCR ran for about 7 to 11 cycles and used a J-beta primer mix along with a sample-barcoded 5' primer. TCRdb reprocessing: public reads trimmed at Q25 with fastp, clones called with MiXCR, in-frame beta chains kept. Every CDR3 protein is listed once, alongside the most common genes and DNA of its rows. The sample profile shows approximately 1,000,000 distinct CDR3 sequences; roughly two fifths of them were found once. Roughly 13% of the sample comes from the top ten. Sequencing used blood. The receptors were gathered from a man between 18 and 29 years old in good health.

This chain uses TRBV12-3 or TRBV12-4 with TRBJ2-3; D is ambiguous. The CDR3 spans 12 residues. The ends were cut back, 8 bases at V and 3 bases at J, with 9 bases in the middle. The DNA for the CDR3 is TGTGCCAGCGCCAGCTTGACAGATACGCAGTATTTT. It yields the protein CASASLTDTQYF.

The DNA for the CDR3 is TGTGCCAGCAGCTCCTTGGGGACATCTTCCTACTATGGCTACACCTTC. It yields the protein CASSSLGTSSYYGYTF. The rearrangement uses TRBV13 and TRBJ1-2; possible D gene TRBD1, 6 bases. CDR1 is PRHDT and CDR2 is FYEKMQ in the germline V gene (reference sequence). V was shortened by 4 bases and J by 3 bases, with 18 bases between the two germline ends. CDR3 length: 16 residues.

This clonotype occurred a few times. V and J are TRBV4-3 and TRBJ1-6; a weak D match, TRBD1 (6 bases). Trimming stripped 1 base from V and 11 bases from J, with 9 bases between. Germline CDR1 and CDR2: LGHNA and YSLEER. The length of the CDR3 is 13 residues. CDR3 nucleotide sequence: TGCGCCAGCAGCCAAGGTAGACAGGCACCCCTCCACTTT. It yields the protein CASSQGRQAPLHF.

This clonotype was seen just once. CDR3 bases: TGCAGCGTTGTGGGGGGGACAGAGGCCTACAATGAGCAGTACTTC. Residues: CSVVGGTEAYNEQYF. The V and J genes are TRBV29-1 and TRBJ2-5; D may correspond to TRBD1 or TRBD2 (7 bases each). The CDR3 length is 15 residues. CDR1 SQVTM and CDR2 ANQGSEA come from the germline V gene. The V end was cut by 4 bases, the J end by 11 bases, with 26 bases between.

The chain employs TRBV3-1 and TRBJ1-2, with D tentatively TRBD1 (5 bases). Germline V gene data show CDR1 as LGHDT and CDR2 as YNNKEL (reference sequence). This CDR3 contains 15 residues. V lost 0 bases, J lost 5 bases, and 13 bases lay in between. CDR3 sequence: CASSQDGGDFYGYTF. CDR3 coding DNA: TGTGCCAGCAGCCAAGATGGGGGAGATTTTTATGGCTACACCTTC.

The gene calls are TRBV4-3 and TRBJ1-4, with 7 bases fitting TRBD1. The V gene's germline CDR1 is LGHNA and CDR2 YSLEER. The CDR3 runs 16 residues. V shed 4 bases and J 2 bases; nucleotides not matched to a gene: 7. The DNA for the CDR3 is TGCGCCAGCAGCCGGAGACGACAGGGCACTAATGAAAAACTGTTTTTT. Residues: CASSRRRQGTNEKLFF.

CDR3: CANSGGSYNEQYF. The CDR3, as DNA: TGTGCCAATAGCGGGGGGTCCTACAATGAGCAGTACTTC. This chain links TRBV10-3 with TRBJ2-1; TRBD2 aligns across 10 bases. The tail of the sequence fits TRBJ2-7 better, so the J call may be wrong. This CDR3 contains 13 residues. Germline assignment: CDR1 ENHRY and CDR2 SYGVKD.

This clonotype was detected a few times. This chain links TRBV10-3 with TRBJ1-1; 7 nucleotides agree with TRBD1. The CDR3 consists of 14 residues. J gave up 4 bases and V 6 bases, and 8 bases lay outside the gene matches. Germline-derived CDR1 and CDR2 are ENHRY and SYGVKD. CDR3 coding DNA: TGTGCCATCAGCCAAACCACAGGGGTCACTGAAGCTTTCTTT. Its protein product is CAISQTTGVTEAFF.

The V and J genes are TRBV20-1 and TRBJ1-2, with D possibly being TRBD1 (6 bases). The CDR3 contains 14 residues. Trimming took off 4 bases at V and 8 bases at J, with 20 bases between the two ends. The germline gives CDR1 DFQATT, CDR2 SNEGSKA (reference sequence). CDR3: CSATLGHSEGGYTF. In DNA, the CDR3 is TGCAGTGCTACCCTGGGACACAGCGAAGGAGGCTACACCTTC.

The chain links TRBV9 to TRBJ2-7; TRBD2 might be the D (5 bases). Looked up from germline, CDR1 is SGDLS and CDR2 is YYNGEE. The V and J ends lost 0 bases and 2 bases respectively, with 15 bases between them. The CDR3 is 16 amino acids. The CDR3 protein is CASSVGVRGVAYEQYF. The CDR3 bases are TGTGCCAGCAGCGTAGGAGTCCGGGGAGTAGCCTACGAGCAGTACTTC.

The V call is TRBV28, the J call TRBJ1-2; 8 nucleotides line up with TRBD1. V shed 6 bases, J shed 0 bases, and the junction held 18 bases outside the gene matches. This CDR3 has 19 amino acids. The germline CDR1 and CDR2 sequences are MDHEN and SYDVKM. The CDR3, as DNA: TGTGCCAGCAGCGGAGTGGGGGGACAGGACCGATCTACTAACTATGGCTACACCTTC. Translating it yields CASSGVGGQDRSTNYGYTF.

This clonotype occurred a few times. The rearrangement links TRBV28 to TRBJ2-1, with 9 bases that match TRBD1. This CDR3 spans 15 amino acids. Trimming took 4 bases from V and 6 from J; bases not matched to a gene: 7. Germline lookup yields CDR1 MDHEN and CDR2 SYDVKM. The CDR3 DNA reads as TGTGCCAGCAGTTCCCCGGGACAGGGCTTCAATGAGCAGTTCTTC. It yields the protein CASSSPGQGFNEQFF.

The CDR3 region has the DNA TGCAGCATACGGACAGGGAAGAGATACGAGCAGTACTTC. It codes for CSIRTGKRYEQYF. The V gene is TRBV29-1, the J gene TRBJ2-7; the match to TRBD1 covers 8 bases. Per germline, CDR1 SQVTM and CDR2 ANQGSEA. This CDR3 contains 13 residues. Unmatched junction bases numbered 10, after V lost 8 bases and J lost 4 bases.

In this sample, this clonotype turned up many times. The rearrangement joins TRBV20-1 to TRBJ2-3; D is undetermined. The CDR3 contains 12 residues. V was trimmed by 5 bases and J by 5 bases, leaving 11 bases between them. Germline V CDR1 and CDR2: DFQATT, SNEGSKA (reference sequence). Here the CDR3 reads CSASDLRDTQYF. The CDR3 DNA follows: TGCAGTGCTTCAGACTTACGAGATACGCAGTATTTT.

This chain connects TRBV21-1 to TRBJ2-1; the table's D call, TRBD1, has no DNA check behind it. TRBV21-1 is annotated as a pseudogene. This CDR3 is 17 amino acids long. CDR3 sequence (DNA): TGTGCCAGCACATCCCCGGGGGGACAGAAGTGTTATAGTGAGCAGTTCTTC. The encoded protein is CASTSPGGQKCYSEQFF.

This clonotype was detected only once. Here the CDR3 DNA reads TGTGCCAGCAGCCCATCCTGGACAGAGCCCAATCAGCCCCAGCATTTT. It yields the protein CASSPSWTEPNQPQHF. The chain recombines TRBV7-2 with TRBJ1-5; weak D call: TRBD1 (6 bases). V was cut by 5 bases and J by 3 bases, with 17 bases left in between. The germline V gene encodes CDR1 SGHTA and CDR2 FQGNSA. The CDR3 is 16 amino acids. Looking up the rest from reference TRBV7-2 and TRBJ1-5 gives the full variable domain: GAGVSQSPSNKVTEKGKDVELRCDPISGHTALYWYRQSLGQGLEFLIYFQGNSAPDKSGLPSDRFSAERTGGSVSTLTIQRTQQEDSAVYLCASSPSWTEPNQPQHFGDGTRLSIL.

This clonotype was recorded a few times. The gene calls are TRBV29-1 and TRBJ1-1; D unresolved. This CDR3 is built from 11 residues. From germline, CDR1 is SQVTM and CDR2 ANQGSEA. Trimming took 4 bases from V and 5 from J, leaving 8 bases between them. CDR3 DNA: TGCAGCGTTGTGGGGTGGACTGAAGCTTTCTTT. It is translated as CSVVGWTEAFF.

This chain links TRBV12-3 or TRBV12-4 with TRBJ1-1; 8 positions agree with TRBD1. This CDR3 contains 17 residues. The trim removed 6 bases at V and 5 bases at J, leaving 17 bases unmatched. This CDR3 is CASSPAALGQGGTEAFF. The CDR3 bases are TGTGCCAGCAGCCCGGCGGCCCTAGGACAGGGAGGGACTGAAGCTTTCTTT.

The chain has TRBV7-3 and TRBJ2-3; D call uncertain. Germline assignment: CDR1 SGHTA and CDR2 FQGTGA. The V end lost 5 bases, the J end lost 0 bases, and 12 bases lay between the germline ends. The CDR3 is 15 residues long. CDR3 bases: TGTGCCAGCAGCACTGTAGCAGCTAGCACAGATACGCAGTATTTT. This codes for CASSTVAASTDTQYF.

This chain uses TRBV12-3 or TRBV12-4 with TRBJ2-1; 12 bases fit TRBD2. This CDR3 has 16 amino acids. V was clipped by 5 bases and J by 9 bases; unmatched bases: 11. This CDR3 is CASSAASGGAFSEQFF. The CDR3 bases are TGTGCCAGCAGTGCCGCTAGCGGGGGGGCTTTCAGTGAGCAGTTCTTC.

The J gene is TRBJ2-5, the V gene TRBV12-3 or TRBV12-4; 8 nucleotides agree with TRBD2. J gave up 5 bases and V 7 bases, and 6 bases lay outside the gene matches. The CDR3 consists of 13 residues. CDR3 residues: CASNRGGRETQYF. DNA of the CDR3: TGTGCCAGCAATCGGGGGGGCCGGGAGACCCAGTACTTC.